Sequencing of this TCR beta chain was carried out in a study of blood T cell repertoires in COVID-19. Overall study context: PBMCs, B-cell-depleted T cells, or T cells were the source of the cDNA or gDNA that made up the material.

As handled by the study authors: Reference gene primer amplification in the assay estimated nucleated cell counts. The assay was immunoSEQ multiplex PCR, and TCRdb's table has in-frame clones only and misses some. That table furnishes V, J and clone size, whereas the DNA furnished D and trimming. This table has a few hundred thousand clones, 80% to 90% appearing once. The germline V gene has CDR1 WSHSY and CDR2 SAAADI. V lost 6 bases and J lost 8; bases outside the gene matches: 8. This CDR3 has 14 amino acids. The genes are TRBV10-2 and TRBJ2-3; 10 bases fit TRBD2. This TCR was sampled from a young man who had recovered from COVID-19. Sequencing input: peripheral blood. The CDR3 region is CASRSGTSEGTQYF. The CDR3 region has the DNA TGCGCCAGCAGGTCCGGGACTAGCGAGGGTACGCAGTATTTT.